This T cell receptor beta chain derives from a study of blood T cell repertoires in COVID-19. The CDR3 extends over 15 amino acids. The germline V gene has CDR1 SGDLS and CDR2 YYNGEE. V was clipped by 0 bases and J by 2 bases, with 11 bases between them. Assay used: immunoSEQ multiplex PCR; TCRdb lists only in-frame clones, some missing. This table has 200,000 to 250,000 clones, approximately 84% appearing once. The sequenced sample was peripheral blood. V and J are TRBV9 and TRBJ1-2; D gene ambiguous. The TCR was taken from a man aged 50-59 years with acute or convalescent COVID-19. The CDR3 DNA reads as TGTGCCAGCAGCGTAGCTTCTAGTGTGAACTATGGCTACACCTTC. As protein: CASSVASSVNYGYTF.